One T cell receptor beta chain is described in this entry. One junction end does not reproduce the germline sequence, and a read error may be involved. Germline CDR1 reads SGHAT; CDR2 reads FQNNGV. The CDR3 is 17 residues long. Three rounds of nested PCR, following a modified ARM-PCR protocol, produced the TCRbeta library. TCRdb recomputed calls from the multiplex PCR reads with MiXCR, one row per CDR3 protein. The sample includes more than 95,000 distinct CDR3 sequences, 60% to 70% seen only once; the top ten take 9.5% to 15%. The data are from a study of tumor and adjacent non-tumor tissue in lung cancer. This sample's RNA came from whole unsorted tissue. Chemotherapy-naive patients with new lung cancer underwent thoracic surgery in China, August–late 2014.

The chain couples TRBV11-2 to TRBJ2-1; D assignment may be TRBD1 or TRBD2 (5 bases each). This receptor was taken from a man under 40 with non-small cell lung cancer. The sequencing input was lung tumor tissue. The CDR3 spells CAGSLVPGTTIYDEQFF. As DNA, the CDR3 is TGTGCCGGCAGCTTAGTACCCGGGACCACGATTTACGATGAGCAGTTCTTC.